These T cell receptor beta chains were read from a single sample in a study of blood T cell repertoires in COVID-19. This table comes from immunoSEQ multiplex PCR, and its TCRdb copy is limited to in-frame clones, with some not included. The profile covers approximately 120,000 clones, with 70% to 90% appearing a single time and 1.5% to 1.9% taken by the ten largest. Sequencing input: peripheral blood. These receptors all come from a human donor in a cohort sampled during active COVID-19. Both conserved end residues are part of each CDR3. Fields, in order: CDR3 protein, CDR3 DNA, D gene, clone size, V gene, J gene. D genes are given only for firm matches. Some rows have no size entry. The others give once, few or many, or a class for an expanded clone.

cdr3_aa: CAISAKNRGGTEAFF
cdr3_nt: TGTGCCATCAGTGCCAAAAACAGGGGTGGCACTGAAGCTTTCTTT
d_call: TRBD1
clone_size: NA
v_call: TRBV10-3
j_call: TRBJ1-1

cdr3_aa: CARSHVRGTRHGYTF
cdr3_nt: TGCGCCAGATCCCATGTCAGGGGGACACGCCATGGCTACACCTTC
d_call: TRBD1
clone_size: NA
v_call: TRBV10-1
j_call: TRBJ1-2

cdr3_aa: CASSSGTGREKLFF
cdr3_nt: TGTGCCAGCAGCTCCGGGACAGGTCGTGAAAAACTGTTTTTT
d_call: TRBD1
clone_size: NA
v_call: TRBV5-4
j_call: TRBJ1-4

cdr3_aa: CASIKGQYTEAFF
cdr3_nt: TGTGCCAGCATTAAGGGACAGTACACTGAAGCTTTCTTT
d_call: TRBD1
clone_size: NA
v_call: TRBV7-9
j_call: TRBJ1-1

cdr3_aa: CASRDRPSYEQYF
cdr3_nt: TGTGCCAGTCGGGACAGACCTTCCTACGAGCAGTACTTC
d_call: TRBD1
clone_size: few
v_call: TRBV6-5
j_call: TRBJ2-7

cdr3_aa: CASRDQADSKPRGYTF
cdr3_nt: TGTGCCAGCAGAGACCAGGCTGACAGTAAGCCCAGGGGCTACACCTTC
d_call: NA
clone_size: NA
v_call: TRBV28
j_call: TRBJ1-2

cdr3_aa: CASSKRKDSYEQYF
cdr3_nt: TGTGCCAGCAGCAAAAGGAAGGACAGCTACGAGCAGTACTTC
d_call: NA
clone_size: NA
v_call: TRBV6-6
j_call: TRBJ2-7

cdr3_aa: CASSLGLAGALSLEQFF
cdr3_nt: TGTGCCAGCAGCCTGGGACTAGCGGGAGCGCTATCACTGGAGCAGTTCTTC
d_call: TRBD2
clone_size: NA
v_call: TRBV5-4
j_call: TRBJ2-1

cdr3_aa: CASSLRDTYTGELFF
cdr3_nt: TGTGCCAGCAGCCTCCGGGACACCTACACCGGGGAGCTGTTTTTT
d_call: NA
clone_size: NA
v_call: TRBV7-8
j_call: TRBJ2-2

cdr3_aa: CASSQGGEDTYEQYF
cdr3_nt: TGTGCCAGCAGCCAAGGGGGGGAGGACACCTACGAGCAGTACTTC
d_call: NA
clone_size: NA
v_call: TRBV4-2
j_call: TRBJ2-7

cdr3_aa: CAWSVTGGASEQYF
cdr3_nt: TGTGCCTGGAGTGTAACTGGGGGCGCCTCCGAGCAGTACTTC
d_call: NA
clone_size: NA
v_call: TRBV30
j_call: TRBJ2-7

cdr3_aa: CASSWTVQETQYF
cdr3_nt: TGCGCCAGCAGCTGGACAGTCCAAGAGACCCAGTACTTC
d_call: NA
clone_size: NA
v_call: TRBV5-1
j_call: TRBJ2-5

cdr3_aa: CASRRSLNQPQHF
cdr3_nt: TGTGCCAGCAGGCGATCCCTCAATCAGCCCCAGCATTTT
d_call: NA
clone_size: NA
v_call: TRBV12-3/TRBV12-4
j_call: TRBJ1-5

cdr3_aa: CASSLDVTGFEQYF
cdr3_nt: TGTGCCAGCAGCTTAGACGTTACGGGGTTCGAGCAGTACTTC
d_call: NA
clone_size: once
v_call: TRBV7-9
j_call: TRBJ2-7

cdr3_aa: CASSLQGPPYEQYF
cdr3_nt: TGCGCCAGCAGTTTACAGGGGCCCCCTTACGAGCAGTACTTC
d_call: TRBD1
clone_size: NA
v_call: TRBV5-1
j_call: TRBJ2-7

cdr3_aa: CASSLTGMRGAYEQYF
cdr3_nt: TGTGCCAGCAGTTTGACAGGGATGAGAGGGGCCTACGAGCAGTACTTC
d_call: TRBD1
clone_size: NA
v_call: TRBV27
j_call: TRBJ2-7

cdr3_aa: CASSLTSGGRETQYF
cdr3_nt: TGTGCCAGCAGTTTAACATCTGGTGGGCGAGAGACCCAGTACTTC
d_call: NA
clone_size: NA
v_call: TRBV27
j_call: TRBJ2-5

cdr3_aa: CASSLRGGWETQYF
cdr3_nt: TGTGCCAGCAGCTTACGGGGGGGCTGGGAGACCCAGTACTTC
d_call: TRBD2
clone_size: NA
v_call: TRBV7-2
j_call: TRBJ2-5

cdr3_aa: CSGVDRNYGYTF
cdr3_nt: TGCAGCGGTGTTGACAGAAACTATGGCTACACCTTC
d_call: NA
clone_size: NA
v_call: TRBV29-1
j_call: TRBJ1-2

cdr3_aa: CASSFKPQETQYF
cdr3_nt: TGTGCCAGCAGCTTTAAGCCCCAAGAGACCCAGTACTTC
d_call: NA
clone_size: NA
v_call: TRBV5-5
j_call: TRBJ2-5

cdr3_aa: CASSPVSTEAFF
cdr3_nt: TGTGCCAGCTCACCAGTCAGCACTGAAGCTTTCTTT
d_call: NA
clone_size: NA
v_call: TRBV18
j_call: TRBJ1-1

cdr3_aa: CASSSSWDEQFF
cdr3_nt: TGTGCCAGCAGTTCTAGCTGGGATGAGCAGTTCTTC
d_call: NA
clone_size: NA
v_call: TRBV28
j_call: TRBJ2-1

cdr3_aa: CASSLDIAGGPGEQYF
cdr3_nt: TGCGCCAGCAGCCTAGATATAGCGGGGGGGCCCGGTGAGCAGTACTTC
d_call: TRBD2
clone_size: NA
v_call: TRBV5-1
j_call: TRBJ2-7

cdr3_aa: CSASGREGLSDTQYF
cdr3_nt: TGCAGTGCTAGTGGAAGGGAGGGCCTTTCCGATACGCAGTATTTT
d_call: TRBD2
clone_size: NA
v_call: TRBV20-1
j_call: TRBJ2-3

cdr3_aa: CASSLRQGDQPQHF
cdr3_nt: TGTGCCAGCAGTTTAAGACAGGGTGATCAGCCCCAGCATTTT
d_call: TRBD1
clone_size: NA
v_call: TRBV6-2/TRBV6-3
j_call: TRBJ1-5

cdr3_aa: CASSLRSVSYNSPLHF
cdr3_nt: TGTGCCAGCAGCTTACGCTCGGTCTCCTATAATTCACCCCTCCACTTT
d_call: NA
clone_size: few
v_call: TRBV7-9
j_call: TRBJ1-6

cdr3_aa: CASSLIGENTEAFF
cdr3_nt: TGTGCCAGCAGCTTAATAGGGGAGAACACTGAAGCTTTCTTT
d_call: NA
clone_size: NA
v_call: TRBV7-9
j_call: TRBJ1-1

cdr3_aa: CASSPLGQSNGAQYF
cdr3_nt: TGTGCCAGCAGTCCGTTGGGACAGTCTAACGGGGCCCAGTACTTC
d_call: TRBD1
clone_size: few
v_call: TRBV28
j_call: TRBJ2-5

cdr3_aa: CASSRGPTEAFF
cdr3_nt: TGTGCCAGTTCCAGGGGGCCCACTGAAGCTTTCTTT
d_call: TRBD1
clone_size: NA
v_call: TRBV3-1/TRBV3-2
j_call: TRBJ1-1

cdr3_aa: CASSFPGAGYTF
cdr3_nt: TGTGCCAGCAGTTTTCCTGGGGCTGGCTACACCTTC
d_call: NA
clone_size: NA
v_call: TRBV12-3/TRBV12-4
j_call: TRBJ1-2

cdr3_aa: CASSQKAGDPQNTEAFF
cdr3_nt: TGTGCCAGCAGCCAAAAAGCGGGGGACCCCCAGAACACTGAAGCTTTCTTT
d_call: NA
clone_size: NA
v_call: TRBV7-9
j_call: TRBJ1-1

cdr3_aa: CASSLGLNSPLHF
cdr3_nt: TGTGCCAGCTCACTTGGACTCAATTCACCCCTCCACTTT
d_call: NA
clone_size: NA
v_call: TRBV18
j_call: TRBJ1-6

cdr3_aa: CASSVDSAYEQYF
cdr3_nt: TGTGCCAGTAGTGTCGACAGTGCCTACGAGCAGTACTTC
d_call: NA
clone_size: NA
v_call: TRBV19
j_call: TRBJ2-7

cdr3_aa: CASSLARILVVRSPLHF
cdr3_nt: TGTGCCAGCAGTTTAGCCCGTATATTAGTCGTTCGTTCACCCCTCCACTTT
d_call: NA
clone_size: NA
v_call: TRBV27
j_call: TRBJ1-6

cdr3_aa: CASSFRQGAGEQYF
cdr3_nt: TGTGCCAGCAGTTTCCGACAGGGGGCTGGCGAGCAGTACTTC
d_call: TRBD1
clone_size: once
v_call: TRBV6-6
j_call: TRBJ2-7

cdr3_aa: CSVALATSYEQYF
cdr3_nt: TGCAGCGTTGCGCTAGCAACATCCTACGAGCAGTACTTC
d_call: NA
clone_size: NA
v_call: TRBV29-1
j_call: TRBJ2-7

cdr3_aa: CASSLGPGGDNEQFF
cdr3_nt: TGTGCCAGCAGCTTGGGGCCAGGGGGAGACAATGAGCAGTTCTTC
d_call: TRBD1
clone_size: NA
v_call: TRBV5-6
j_call: TRBJ2-1

cdr3_aa: CASSQEQRNTEAFF
cdr3_nt: TGTGCCAGCAGCCAAGAACAGAGGAACACTGAAGCTTTCTTT
d_call: NA
clone_size: NA
v_call: TRBV4-2
j_call: TRBJ1-1

cdr3_aa: CASNRGGEGYTF
cdr3_nt: TGTGCCAGCAACCGGGGGGGTGAGGGCTACACCTTC
d_call: NA
clone_size: once
v_call: TRBV7-9
j_call: TRBJ1-2

cdr3_aa: CASRRAGTGGDQPQHF
cdr3_nt: TGTGCCAGCAGACGGGCTGGGACAGGGGGGGACCAGCCCCAGCATTTT
d_call: TRBD1
clone_size: NA
v_call: TRBV27
j_call: TRBJ1-5

cdr3_aa: CSVEVGSREQFF
cdr3_nt: TGCAGCGTTGAAGTGGGGAGTCGGGAGCAGTTCTTC
d_call: NA
clone_size: NA
v_call: TRBV29-1
j_call: TRBJ2-1

cdr3_aa: CASSISGGGYTF
cdr3_nt: TGTGCCAGTAGTATATCCGGGGGTGGCTACACCTTC
d_call: NA
clone_size: NA
v_call: TRBV19
j_call: TRBJ1-2

cdr3_aa: CSVEGLDYEQYF
cdr3_nt: TGCAGCGTTGAGGGGCTGGACTACGAGCAGTACTTC
d_call: NA
clone_size: NA
v_call: TRBV29-1
j_call: TRBJ2-7

cdr3_aa: CASNPTGNQETQYF
cdr3_nt: TGTGCCAGCAACCCGACAGGGAACCAAGAGACCCAGTACTTC
d_call: TRBD1
clone_size: NA
v_call: TRBV27
j_call: TRBJ2-5

cdr3_aa: CASSEGGLDTQYF
cdr3_nt: TGTGCCAGCAGTGAAGGAGGGTTAGATACGCAGTATTTT
d_call: NA
clone_size: NA
v_call: TRBV2
j_call: TRBJ2-3

cdr3_aa: CATSDSGRETNYGYTF
cdr3_nt: TGTGCCACCAGTGATTCGGGGCGGGAGACTAACTATGGCTACACCTTC
d_call: NA
clone_size: once
v_call: TRBV24-1
j_call: TRBJ1-2

cdr3_aa: CASSLGGQYNEQFF
cdr3_nt: TGTGCCAGCAGCTTAGGCGGACAATACAATGAGCAGTTCTTC
d_call: NA
clone_size: NA
v_call: TRBV11-3
j_call: TRBJ2-1

cdr3_aa: CASSFPGGPNNEQFF
cdr3_nt: TGTGCCAGCAGCTTTCCGGGGGGGCCTAACAATGAGCAGTTCTTC
d_call: TRBD2
clone_size: NA
v_call: TRBV11-2
j_call: TRBJ2-1

cdr3_aa: CASSQDSAGYSTDTQYF
cdr3_nt: TGCGCCAGCAGCCAAGATAGTGCAGGGTATAGCACAGATACGCAGTATTTT
d_call: NA
clone_size: NA
v_call: TRBV4-1
j_call: TRBJ2-3

cdr3_aa: CASSESWYRNEQFF
cdr3_nt: TGCGCCAGCAGTGAGTCTTGGTATCGGAATGAGCAGTTCTTC
d_call: NA
clone_size: NA
v_call: TRBV10-1
j_call: TRBJ2-1

cdr3_aa: CASSWGVDEKLFF
cdr3_nt: TGTGCCAGCAGCTGGGGGGTGGATGAAAAACTGTTTTTT
d_call: NA
clone_size: once
v_call: TRBV5-4
j_call: TRBJ1-4

cdr3_aa: CASSSPPGDGANVLTF
cdr3_nt: TGTGCCAGCAGTTCCCCCCCAGGGGACGGGGCCAACGTCCTGACTTTC
d_call: NA
clone_size: NA
v_call: TRBV28
j_call: TRBJ2-6

cdr3_aa: CASRSTGTYGYTF
cdr3_nt: TGTGCCAGCAGATCAACAGGGACCTATGGCTACACCTTC
d_call: NA
clone_size: NA
v_call: TRBV27
j_call: TRBJ1-2